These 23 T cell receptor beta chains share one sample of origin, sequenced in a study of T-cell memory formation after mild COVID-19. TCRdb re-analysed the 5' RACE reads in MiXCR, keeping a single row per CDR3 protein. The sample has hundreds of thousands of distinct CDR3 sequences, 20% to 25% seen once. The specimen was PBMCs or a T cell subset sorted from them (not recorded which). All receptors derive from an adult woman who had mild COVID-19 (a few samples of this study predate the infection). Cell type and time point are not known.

The CDR3 DNA sequence: TGCGCCAGCAGCCCGGGACAGACTGCGCAGTATTTT. Encoded protein: CASSPGQTAQYF. The chain is built from TRBV5-1 and TRBJ2-3; TRBD1 matches at 7 bases. The CDR3 loop spans 12 amino acids. V lost 4 bases to trimming and J lost 10 bases; unmatched junction nucleotides: 6. Per the germline V gene, CDR1 is SGHRS and CDR2 is YFSETQ.

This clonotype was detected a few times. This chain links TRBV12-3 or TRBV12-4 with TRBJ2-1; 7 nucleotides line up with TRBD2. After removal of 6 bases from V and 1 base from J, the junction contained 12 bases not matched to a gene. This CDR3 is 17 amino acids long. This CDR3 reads CASSLKLSGVSYNEQFF. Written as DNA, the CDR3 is TGTGCCAGCAGCCTCAAGCTGAGCGGGGTGTCCTACAATGAGCAGTTCTTC.

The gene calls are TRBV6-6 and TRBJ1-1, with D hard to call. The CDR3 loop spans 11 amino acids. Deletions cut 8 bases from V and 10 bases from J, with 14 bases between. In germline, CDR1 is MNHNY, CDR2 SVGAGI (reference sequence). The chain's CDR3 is CASAGPLGAFF. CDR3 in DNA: TGTGCCAGCGCGGGTCCTCTGGGAGCTTTCTTT.

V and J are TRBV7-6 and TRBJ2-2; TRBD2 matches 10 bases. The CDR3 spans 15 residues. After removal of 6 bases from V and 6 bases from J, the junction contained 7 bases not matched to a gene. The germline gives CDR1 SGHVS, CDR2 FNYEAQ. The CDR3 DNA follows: TGTGCCAGCAGGGGGGCTAGCGGGAGCGCCGGGGAGCTGTTTTTT. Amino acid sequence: CASRGASGSAGELFF.

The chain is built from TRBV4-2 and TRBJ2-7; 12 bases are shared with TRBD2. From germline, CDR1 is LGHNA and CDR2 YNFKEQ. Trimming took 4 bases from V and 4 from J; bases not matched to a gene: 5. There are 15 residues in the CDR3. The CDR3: CASSPWTSGAYEQYF. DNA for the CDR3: TGTGCCAGCAGCCCATGGACTAGCGGGGCTTACGAGCAGTACTTC.

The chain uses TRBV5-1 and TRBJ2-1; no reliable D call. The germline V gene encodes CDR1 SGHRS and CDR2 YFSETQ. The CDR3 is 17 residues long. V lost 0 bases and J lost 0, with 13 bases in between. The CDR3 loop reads CASSLGIGRYSYNEQFF. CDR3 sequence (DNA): TGCGCCAGCAGCTTGGGTATAGGGCGGTACTCCTACAATGAGCAGTTCTTC.

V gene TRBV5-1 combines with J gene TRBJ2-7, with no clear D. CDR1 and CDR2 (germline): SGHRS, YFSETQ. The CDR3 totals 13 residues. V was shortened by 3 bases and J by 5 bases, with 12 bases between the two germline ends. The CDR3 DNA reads TGCGCCAGCAGCTCTCCCTACGAGGACGAGCAGTACTTC. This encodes CASSSPYEDEQYF.

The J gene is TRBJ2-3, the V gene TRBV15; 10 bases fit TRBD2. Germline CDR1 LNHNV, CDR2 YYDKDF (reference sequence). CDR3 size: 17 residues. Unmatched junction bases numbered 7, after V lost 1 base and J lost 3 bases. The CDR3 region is CATSRGESSGRTDTQYF. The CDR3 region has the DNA TGTGCCACCAGCAGAGGTGAATCTAGCGGGAGAACAGATACGCAGTATTTT. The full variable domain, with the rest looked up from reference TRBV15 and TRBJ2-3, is DAMVIQNPRYQVTQFGKPVTLSCSQTLNHNVMYWYQQKSSQAPKLLFHYYDKDFNNEADTPDNFQSRRPNTSFCFLDIRSPGLGDTAMYLCATSRGESSGRTDTQYFGPGTRLTVL.

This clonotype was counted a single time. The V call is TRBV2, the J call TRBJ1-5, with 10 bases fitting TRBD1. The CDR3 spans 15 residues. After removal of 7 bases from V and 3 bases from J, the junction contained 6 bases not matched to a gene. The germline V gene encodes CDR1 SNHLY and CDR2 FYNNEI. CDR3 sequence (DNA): TGTGCCAGCATCCGGGACAGGGGCTACAATCAGCCCCAGCATTTT. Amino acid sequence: CASIRDRGYNQPQHF.

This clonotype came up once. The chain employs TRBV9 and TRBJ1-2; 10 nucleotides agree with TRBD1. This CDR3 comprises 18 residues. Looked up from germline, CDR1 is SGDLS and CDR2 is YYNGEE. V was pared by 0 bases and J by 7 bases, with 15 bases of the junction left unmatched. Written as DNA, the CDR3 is TGTGCCAGCAGCGTAGTAGGAGGAGGTTTGGGACAGGGGTCTGGCTACACCTTC. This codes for CASSVVGGGLGQGSGYTF. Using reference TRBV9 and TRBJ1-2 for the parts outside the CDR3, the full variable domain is DSGVTQTPKHLITATGQRVTLRCSPRSGDLSVYWYQQSLDQGLQFLIQYYNGEERAKGNILERFSAQQFPDLHSELNLSSLELGDSALYFCASSVVGGGLGQGSGYTFGSGTRLTVV.

CDR3 nucleotides: TGTGCCAGCAGCTTAGCTGGACGAGGGAAGGCCTTCTCTGGAAACACCATATATTTT. This translates into CASSLAGRGKAFSGNTIYF. V gene TRBV7-9 combines with J gene TRBJ1-3; D is uncertain. The V gene's germline CDR1 is SEHNR and CDR2 FQNEAQ (reference sequence). Trimming took 0 bases from V and 0 from J, leaving 18 bases between them. The CDR3 runs 19 residues.

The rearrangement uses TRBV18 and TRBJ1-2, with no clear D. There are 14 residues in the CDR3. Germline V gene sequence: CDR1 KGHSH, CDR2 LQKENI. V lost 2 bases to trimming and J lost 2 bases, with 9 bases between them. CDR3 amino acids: CASSPSTRNYGYTF. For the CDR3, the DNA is TGTGCCAGCTCACCATCCACTCGAAACTATGGCTACACCTTC.

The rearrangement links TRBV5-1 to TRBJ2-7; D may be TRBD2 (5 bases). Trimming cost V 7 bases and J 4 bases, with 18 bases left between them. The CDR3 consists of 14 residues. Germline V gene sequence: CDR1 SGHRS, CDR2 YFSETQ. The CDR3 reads CASALAVGAYEQYF. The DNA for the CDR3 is TGCGCCAGCGCGCTAGCTGTAGGCGCTTACGAGCAGTACTTC.

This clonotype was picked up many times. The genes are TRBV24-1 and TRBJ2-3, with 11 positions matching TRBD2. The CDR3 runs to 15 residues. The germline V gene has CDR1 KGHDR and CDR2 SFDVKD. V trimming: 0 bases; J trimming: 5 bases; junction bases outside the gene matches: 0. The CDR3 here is CATSDLGTSGDTQYF. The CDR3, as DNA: TGTGCCACCAGTGATTTGGGGACTAGCGGAGATACGCAGTATTTT.

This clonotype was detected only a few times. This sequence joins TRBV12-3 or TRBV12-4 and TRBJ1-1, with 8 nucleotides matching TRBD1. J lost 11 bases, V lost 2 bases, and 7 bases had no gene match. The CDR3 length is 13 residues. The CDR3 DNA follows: TGTGCCAGCAGTTTAATGGGACAGGCTCGTGCTTTCTTT. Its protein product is CASSLMGQARAFF.

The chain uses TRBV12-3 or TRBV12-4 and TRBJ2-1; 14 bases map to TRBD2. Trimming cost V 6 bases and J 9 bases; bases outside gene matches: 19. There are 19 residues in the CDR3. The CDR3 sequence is CASSPTGTSGSWRVGEQFF. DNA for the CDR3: TGTGCCAGCAGCCCAACCGGGACTAGCGGGAGTTGGCGTGTGGGTGAGCAGTTCTTC.

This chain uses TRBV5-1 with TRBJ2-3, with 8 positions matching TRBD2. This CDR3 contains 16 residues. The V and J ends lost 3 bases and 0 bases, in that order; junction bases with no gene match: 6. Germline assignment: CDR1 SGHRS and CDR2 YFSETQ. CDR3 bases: TGCGCCAGCAGCTCTTCTAGCGGGTCTAGCACAGATACGCAGTATTTT. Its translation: CASSSSSGSSTDTQYF.

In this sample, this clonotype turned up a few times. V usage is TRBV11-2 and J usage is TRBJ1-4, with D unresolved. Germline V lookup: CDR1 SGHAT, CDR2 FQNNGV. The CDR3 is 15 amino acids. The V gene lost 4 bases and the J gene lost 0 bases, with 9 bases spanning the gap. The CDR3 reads CASSWEGATNEKLFF. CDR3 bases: TGTGCCAGCAGCTGGGAGGGAGCAACTAATGAAAAACTGTTTTTT.

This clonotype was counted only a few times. The DNA for the CDR3 is TGCAGTGCTAGATTACAAGGGCGGGGTGCCCGTGTCGGTGAGCAGTTCTTC. It is translated as CSARLQGRGARVGEQFF. The J gene is TRBJ2-1, the V gene TRBV20-1; perhaps TRBD2 as D (6 bases). The V end was cut by 2 bases, the J end by 9 bases, with 26 bases between. The CDR3 has 17 residues. CDR1 DFQATT and CDR2 SNEGSKA come from the germline V gene (reference sequence).

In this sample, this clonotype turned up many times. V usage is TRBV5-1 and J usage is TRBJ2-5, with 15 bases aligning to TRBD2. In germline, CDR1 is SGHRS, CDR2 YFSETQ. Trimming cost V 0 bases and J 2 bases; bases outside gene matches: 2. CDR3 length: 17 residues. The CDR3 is CASSLAGLAGGQETQYF. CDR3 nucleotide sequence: TGCGCCAGCAGCTTGGCCGGACTAGCGGGGGGGCAAGAGACCCAGTACTTC. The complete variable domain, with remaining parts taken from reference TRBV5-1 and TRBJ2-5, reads KAGVTQTPRYLIKTRGQQVTLSCSPISGHRSVSWYQQTPGQGLQFLFEYFSETQRNKGNFPGRFSGRQFSNSRSEMNVSTLELGDSALYLCASSLAGLAGGQETQYFGPGTRLLVL.

CDR3 loop: CASSSGADSPLHF. Written as DNA, the CDR3 is TGTGCCAGCAGCTCCGGTGCGGATTCACCCCTCCACTTT. The rearrangement links TRBV7-2 to TRBJ1-6; unclear D gene. Germline V gene lookup returns CDR1 SGHTA and CDR2 FQGNSA. CDR3 length: 13 residues. Trimming cost V 4 bases and J 8 bases, with 9 bases left between them.

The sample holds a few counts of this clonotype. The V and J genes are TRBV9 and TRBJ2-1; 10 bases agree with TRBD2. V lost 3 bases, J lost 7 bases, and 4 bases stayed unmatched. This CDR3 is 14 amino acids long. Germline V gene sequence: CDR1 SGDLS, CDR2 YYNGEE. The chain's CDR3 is CASSARTSGNEQFF. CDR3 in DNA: TGTGCCAGCAGCGCCCGGACTAGCGGTAATGAGCAGTTCTTC.

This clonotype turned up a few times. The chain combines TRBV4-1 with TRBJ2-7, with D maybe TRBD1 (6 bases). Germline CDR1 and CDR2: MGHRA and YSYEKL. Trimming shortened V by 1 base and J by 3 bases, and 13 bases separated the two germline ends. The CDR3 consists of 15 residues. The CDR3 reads CASSQVTGHLYEQYF. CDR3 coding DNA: TGCGCCAGCAGCCAAGTGACGGGACACCTCTACGAGCAGTACTTC.